Presented here are 23 T cell receptor beta chains from one specimen sequenced in a study of cytomegalovirus exposure and HLA in healthy donors. PCR amplification relied on 60 Vbeta primers (plus 13 Jbeta primers). The method was immunoSEQ multiplex PCR; TCRdb's version includes in-frame clones alone and lacks a portion of them. The data contain about 160,000 clones, 84% of them seen just once; the ten biggest clones take up roughly 1%. Specimen: PBMCs. All receptors come from a man aged 30 to 39 in good health and CMV-seronegative.

This chain uses TRBV10-3 with TRBJ2-7, with 14 bases matching TRBD2. This CDR3 comprises 17 residues. The junction had 9 bases not matched to a gene; V was cut back by 4 bases and J by 4 bases. The germline V gene has CDR1 ENHRY and CDR2 SYGVKD. The CDR3 protein is CAISGLAGGGLLYEQYF. The CDR3 nucleotides read TGTGCCATCAGTGGACTAGCGGGAGGGGGACTCCTTTACGAGCAGTACTTC.

In DNA form, the CDR3 reads TGTGCCAGCAGGCCAAGGAGCTCCTACAATGAGCAGTTCTTC. Translation gives CASRPRSSYNEQFF. The rearrangement joins TRBV21-1 to TRBJ2-1; the table assigns TRBD2, which was not confirmed against the DNA. TRBV21-1 constitutes a pseudogene. The CDR3 totals 14 residues.

This chain connects TRBV30 to TRBJ1-3, with a possible D match to TRBD1 (6 bases). The germline V gene encodes CDR1 GTSNPN and CDR2 SVGIG (reference sequence). V shed 4 bases and J shed 5 bases, with 12 bases lying between them. The CDR3 is 13 residues long. The CDR3 DNA reads as TGTGCCTGGAAGGGGCAGGGGAGAAACACCATATATTTT. This codes for CAWKGQGRNTIYF.

V usage is TRBV9 and J usage is TRBJ2-1; TRBD2 aligns across 14 bases. CDR1 SGDLS and CDR2 YYNGEE come from the germline V gene. J gave up 6 bases and V 4 bases, and 9 bases lay outside the gene matches. This CDR3 is 17 amino acids long. CDR3 coding DNA: TGTGCCAGCAGCCCGAGGTCGGGACTAGCGGGAGTCAATGAGCAGTTCTTC. This translates into CASSPRSGLAGVNEQFF.

V is TRBV4-2 and J is TRBJ1-6; 7 bases agree with TRBD1. Germline V lookup: CDR1 LGHNA, CDR2 YNFKEQ. V was pared by 4 bases and J by 6 bases, with 6 bases of the junction left unmatched. CDR3 length equals 15 residues. Written as DNA, the CDR3 is TGTGCCAGCAGCCGGGCGGGACAGCTTAATTCACCCCTCCACTTT. It encodes CASSRAGQLNSPLHF.

DNA for the CDR3: TGTGCCAGCTCACCGGGACAGGGCAATGGCTACACCTTC. Its translation is CASSPGQGNGYTF. This chain links TRBV18 with TRBJ1-2, with 9 bases that match TRBD1. The CDR3 extends over 13 amino acids. Germline-derived CDR1 and CDR2 are KGHSH and LQKENI. Losses at the gene ends were 3 bases for V and 6 bases for J; bases not matched to a gene: 2.

In this sample, this clone turned up a few times. The CDR3 nucleotides are TGTGCCAGCAGCCCCCCCAGAACTAGCCCCCGGCGTTCCTACGAGCAGTACTTC. Translating it yields CASSPPRTSPRRSYEQYF. The chain joins TRBV14 to TRBJ2-7, with a weak D call TRBD2 (6 bases). Germline lookup yields CDR1 SGHDN and CDR2 FVKESK. Trimming left V 4 bases short and J 1 base short, with 23 bases between. The CDR3 runs 18 residues.

This rearrangement joins TRBV7-9 to TRBJ2-1, with TRBD1 as a possible D gene (5 bases). Trimming took 3 bases from V and 2 from J, leaving 8 bases between them. The CDR3 length is 14 residues. Germline lookup yields CDR1 SEHNR and CDR2 FQNEAQ (reference sequence). CDR3 nucleotides: TGTGCCAGCAGCTTCAGGGATACCTACAATGAGCAGTTCTTC. This encodes CASSFRDTYNEQFF.

J is TRBJ2-2 and V is TRBV5-1; TRBD2 matches at 8 bases. Germline CDR1 SGHRS, CDR2 YFSETQ. This CDR3 has 16 amino acids. The V gene end was trimmed by 1 base and the J gene end by 1 base; junction bases not matched to a gene: 3. As DNA, the CDR3 is TGCGCCAGCAGCTTGACTAGCGGAGTGAACACCGGGGAGCTGTTTTTT. It translates to CASSLTSGVNTGELFF.

The chain combines TRBV7-3 with TRBJ2-7; D may be TRBD2 (5 bases). The CDR3 is 13 amino acids. The germline CDR1 and CDR2 sequences are SGHTA and FQGTGA. V lost 1 base to trimming and J lost 7 bases, with 11 bases between them. The CDR3 region is CASSLSIPGEQYF. CDR3 sequence (DNA): TGTGCCAGCAGCTTAAGTATCCCGGGGGAGCAGTACTTC.

For this clone: At one end the junction does not follow the germline gene, possibly because of a read error. V usage is TRBV4-1 and J usage is TRBJ1-1; D might be TRBD1 (5 bases). Germline CDR1 MGHRA, CDR2 YSYEKL. The CDR3 runs 14 residues. Here the CDR3 DNA reads TGCGCCAGCAGCCAAGAGATTGTGGACACCGAAGCTTTCTTT. It translates to CASSQEIVDTEAFF.

The V call is TRBV21-1, the J call TRBJ1-3; the D call TRBD1 from the table was never checked on the DNA. TRBV21-1 is designated a pseudogene. The CDR3 totals 14 residues. Here the CDR3 reads CASRSGQGDNTIYF. The CDR3 nucleotides read TGTGCCAGCAGGTCGGGGCAGGGGGACAACACCATATATTTT.

The chain links TRBV5-1 to TRBJ1-1, with D unclear. Deletions cut 1 base from V and 4 bases from J, with 17 bases between. CDR1 and CDR2 (germline): SGHRS, YFSETQ. CDR3 size: 16 residues. The CDR3 DNA is TGCGCCAGCAGCTTGCCACGGGAGGGAGGTCCCACTGAAGCTTTCTTT. Translated, it gives CASSLPREGGPTEAFF.

V is TRBV11-3 and J is TRBJ2-5; 7 bases are shared with TRBD1. The length of the CDR3 is 14 residues. The V gene's germline CDR1 is SGHNT and CDR2 YENEEA. After removal of 4 bases from V and 1 base from J, the junction contained 3 bases not matched to a gene. The CDR3 DNA reads TGTGCCAGCAGCTATAGACAGGGCCAAGAGACCCAGTACTTC. This sequence encodes CASSYRQGQETQYF.

The chain carries TRBV7-9 and TRBJ1-1, with 8 nucleotides matching TRBD1. Germline values: CDR1 SEHNR, CDR2 FQNEAQ (reference sequence). The CDR3 is 15 residues long. V lost 5 bases, J lost 6 bases, and 11 bases stayed unmatched. CDR3: CASSPRLTGAPEAFF. The CDR3 DNA sequence: TGTGCCAGCAGCCCTAGGCTGACAGGGGCCCCTGAAGCTTTCTTT.

This clone was recorded a few times. V usage is TRBV25-1 and J usage is TRBJ1-1, with 8 bases aligning to TRBD1. Germline-derived CDR1 and CDR2 are MGHDK and SYGVNS. The CDR3 spans 14 residues. Trimming at V came to 8 bases and at J to 6 bases, leaving 11 bases not matched to a gene. Here the CDR3 reads CASGPTGVHPEAFF. In DNA, the CDR3 is TGTGCCAGCGGACCGACAGGGGTTCACCCTGAAGCTTTCTTT. The variable domain in full, completed from reference TRBV25-1 and TRBJ1-1, reads EADIYQTPRYLVIGTGKKITLECSQTMGHDKMYWYQQDPGMELHLIHYSYGVNSTEKGDLSSESTVSRIRTEHFPLTLESARPSHTSQYLCASGPTGVHPEAFFGQGTRLTVV.

This clone is a singleton in its sample. As DNA, the CDR3 is TGTGCCAGCAGCTTAGCGGAGAGACAAGAGACCCAGTACTTC. Translation: CASSLAERQETQYF. V usage is TRBV7-8 and J usage is TRBJ2-5, with D unresolved. Germline V gives CDR1 SGHVS, CDR2 FQNEAQ. Trimming took off 0 bases at V and 2 bases at J, with 7 bases between the two ends. This CDR3 region has 14 residues. The full variable domain, in which reference TRBV7-8 and TRBJ2-5 provide the parts outside the CDR3, is GAGVSQSPRYKVAKRGQDVALRCDPISGHVSLFWYQQALGQGPEFLTYFQNEAQLDKSGLPSDRFFAERPEGSVSTLKIQRTQQEDSAVYLCASSLAERQETQYFGPGTRLLVL.

This CDR3 reads CASGLGDTLYEQYF. In DNA form, the CDR3 reads TGTGCCAGCGGTCTAGGGGACACCCTCTACGAGCAGTACTTC. The chain carries TRBV25-1 and TRBJ2-7, with D maybe TRBD1 (6 bases). The CDR3 extends over 14 amino acids. Germline CDR1 and CDR2: MGHDK and SYGVNS. V shed 8 bases and J shed 3 bases, with 17 bases lying between them.

The chain recombines TRBV29-1 with TRBJ2-1; TRBD2 might be the D (6 bases). Germline lookup yields CDR1 SQVTM and CDR2 ANQGSEA. V lost 0 bases and J lost 0, with 15 bases in between. CDR3 length: 17 amino acids. The CDR3 DNA sequence: TGCAGCGTTGAAGATTGGTCCCGGGGGAGCTCCTACAATGAGCAGTTCTTC. Its protein product is CSVEDWSRGSSYNEQFF.

Only a few counts were recorded for this clone. V usage is TRBV30 and J usage is TRBJ2-1; D unclear. Trimming stripped 1 base from V and 10 bases from J, with 8 bases between. Germline V gene data show CDR1 as GTSNPN and CDR2 as SVGIG (reference sequence). CDR3 length equals 11 residues. The CDR3 bases are TGTGCCTGGAGTGACCCTAGAGAGCAGTTCTTC. Translation gives CAWSDPREQFF.

The chain links TRBV5-1 to TRBJ2-7; 7 nucleotides align to TRBD1. The CDR3 spans 14 residues. Trimming took 2 bases from V and 5 from J; bases not matched to a gene: 7. Per germline, CDR1 SGHRS and CDR2 YFSETQ. DNA for the CDR3: TGCGCCAGCAGCTTTGTGGTAGGGGGCGACGAGCAGTACTTC. It encodes CASSFVVGGDEQYF.

The chain has TRBV4-1 and TRBJ1-5; no firm D call. This CDR3 spans 15 amino acids. The V gene's germline CDR1 is MGHRA and CDR2 YSYEKL. Trimming took 0 bases from V and 3 from J, leaving 9 bases between them. In nucleotides, the CDR3 is TGCGCCAGCAGCCAAGACCGGGAGCTCAATCAGCCCCAGCATTTT. Protein product: CASSQDRELNQPQHF.

The genes are TRBV5-1 and TRBJ2-5; 10 nucleotides agree with TRBD2. Germline V gene lookup returns CDR1 SGHRS and CDR2 YFSETQ. The CDR3 consists of 14 residues. V lost 5 bases and J lost 1; bases outside the gene matches: 2. CDR3 coding DNA: TGCGCCAGCAGACTAGCGGGGTTCCAAGAGACCCAGTACTTC. Amino acids: CASRLAGFQETQYF.